This TCR beta chain was sequenced for a study of Ad26.COV2.S vaccination and SARS-CoV-2 variants. Method: immunoSEQ multiplex PCR; TCRdb's copy keeps in-frame clones and lacks some. This table holds about 350,000 clones, around 92% found once. The CDR3 is 15 residues long. Germline lookup yields CDR1 SGHNT and CDR2 YYREEE (reference sequence). Trimming removed 4 bases at V and 5 bases at J, with 18 bases between. Study-wide points: Breadth and depth estimates from TCRs may understate total T cell responses. After vaccination, reports described spike-specific CD8+ and CD4+ T cell responses as showing substantial breadth.

For this clone: Its antigen remains unidentified.

The genes are TRBV5-4 and TRBJ1-2; D unresolved. The receptor comes from a human donor who had recovered from COVID-19. This specimen consisted of peripheral blood, obtained after recovery from COVID-19. The CDR3 DNA is TGTGCCAGCAGCCCCGGGAGCCAAAACCCTTATGGCTACACCTTC. Encoded protein: CASSPGSQNPYGYTF.